Sequencing of this T cell receptor (beta chain) was carried out in a study of long-term antiretroviral therapy in people with HIV. To note about this clone: Its antigen is currently unknown.

The libraries were made with immunoSEQ v3.0 at survey level. Sequencing had a target that covered about 40,000-50,000 T-cell genomes per sample. Using immunoSEQ multiplex PCR, the repertoire was profiled, and TCRdb retains in-frame clones only, with some absent. The table lists around 29,000 clones, about 80% of them singletons. Study-wide results and limits: Post-ART samples showed increased diversity that remained below transplant donor control levels.

V was trimmed by 6 bases and J by 1 base, leaving 15 bases between them. Germline V lookup: CDR1 MDHEN, CDR2 SYDVKM. The CDR3 extends over 15 amino acids. Sampling of each donor yielded at least one pre-ART PBMC sample and at least two post-ART PBMC samples. The chain recombines TRBV28 with TRBJ1-2; D gene uncertain. The sequencing used unsorted PBMCs, collected 0.3 years after starting antiretroviral therapy. The TCR comes from a man aged 35 to 55 with HIV. The CDR3 reads CASRVPRLLNYGYTF. CDR3 sequence (DNA): TGTGCCAGCAGGGTCCCCCGACTCCTTAACTATGGCTACACCTTC.